This T cell receptor beta chain is drawn from a study of blood T cell repertoires in COVID-19. Study background: Samples representing acute and convalescent COVID-19 were sourced from the United States, Italy and Spain. In each case, the material was cDNA or gDNA derived from T cells, B-cell-depleted T cells, or PBMCs.

J was trimmed by 8 bases and V by 6 bases; bases with no gene match: 6. Germline V gene lookup returns CDR1 MNHEY and CDR2 SVGAGI. The length of the CDR3 is 14 residues. Original analysis: From reference gene primer amplification, estimates of nucleated cell counts were derived. Using immunoSEQ multiplex PCR, the repertoire was profiled, and TCRdb retains in-frame clones only, with some absent. V and J calls and clone size are copied from that table; D and trimming were computed from the DNA. Among fewer than 250,000 clones listed, around four fifths were seen once. The receptor was derived from a man in his forties or fifties with active or convalescent COVID-19. The chain links TRBV6-5 to TRBJ2-1; 11 bases agree with TRBD2. Sequencing was done on a sample of peripheral blood. DNA of the CDR3: TGTGCCAGCAGCCATAGCGGGGGGGCCTATGAGCAGTTCTTC. The encoded protein is CASSHSGGAYEQFF.